Presented here are 3 T cell receptor beta chains from one specimen sequenced in a study of blood T cells in healthy people across ages. Sample-barcoded 5' priming and a J-beta primer mix drove a second PCR of 7 to 11 cycles. MiXCR, run by TCRdb on the 5' RACE reads, gives a single entry per CDR3 protein. This sample has roughly 800,000 distinct CDR3 sequences, with 58% found just once. Sequencing input: blood. The receptor source for this set is a man aged 30 to 45 in good health.

CDR3 sequence (DNA): TGCAGTGCTGGGAAGAGCGGGAGGTACAATGAGCAGTTCTTC. Amino acid sequence: CSAGKSGRYNEQFF. The chain joins TRBV20-1 to TRBJ2-1; 9 nucleotides align to TRBD2. The V and J ends lost 5 bases and 4 bases, in that order; junction bases with no gene match: 6. CDR1 DFQATT and CDR2 SNEGSKA come from the germline V gene (reference sequence). The CDR3 is made up of 14 amino acids.

V is TRBV7-2 and J is TRBJ1-2, with D possibly matching TRBD1 (5 bases). CDR1 SGHTA and CDR2 FQGNSA come from the germline V gene. This CDR3 region has 14 residues. V dropped 8 bases and J dropped 0 bases, with 13 bases sitting between them. DNA of the CDR3: TGTGCCAGCCAAGCAGGGCCCGCTAACTATGGCTACACCTTC. This codes for CASQAGPANYGYTF.

In DNA, the CDR3 is TGTGCCAGCAGCCAAGTCCCGGGACCCCCAAGGACCGAGCAGTACTTC. Protein product: CASSQVPGPPRTEQYF. This chain joins TRBV14 and TRBJ2-7; possibly TRBD1 or TRBD2 for D (5 bases each). Germline CDR1 SGHDN, CDR2 FVKESK. The ends were cut back, 1 base at V and 6 bases at J, with 19 bases in the middle. The CDR3 contains 16 residues.